This record looks at one T cell receptor beta chain sequence and its context. Antigen specificity is unknown. PCR used 60 Vbeta primers and 13 Jbeta primers. The method was immunoSEQ multiplex PCR; TCRdb's version includes in-frame clones alone and lacks a portion of them. The profile shows about 200,000 clones, approximately 80% of them singletons. This entry belongs to a study of cytomegalovirus exposure and HLA in healthy donors. Across the whole study: Unique TCR beta sequences numbering 117 million came from 150 million to 200 million T cells in an earlier analysis.

The CDR3 runs 16 residues. Trimming took 4 bases from V and 2 from J, leaving 16 bases between them. Germline V gene lookup returns CDR1 SGHAT and CDR2 FQNNGV. Study conclusions and caveats: Among TCR beta chains of equal frequency, HLA-associated ones were more clonally expanded in a later analysis.

The rearrangement links TRBV11-2 to TRBJ2-3; weak D call: TRBD1 (6 bases). What was sequenced was PBMCs. This receptor was identified in a man aged 40-55 years in good health and CMV-seronegative. The CDR3 loop reads CASSSRTELITDTQYF. CDR3 coding DNA: TGTGCCAGCAGCTCCAGGACAGAACTCATCACAGATACGCAGTATTTT.